One sample yielded the 13 T cell receptor beta chains listed below, sequenced in a study of CD8 T cells in ankylosing spondylitis. TCRdb reprocessed the 5' RACE reads with MiXCR, giving one entry per CDR3 protein. The sample records about 42,000 distinct CDR3 sequences, 4% being singletons. The sample was blood, either unsorted or a sorted T cell fraction (not recorded which). Every receptor here comes from a female donor with ankylosing spondylitis or in good health (not recorded which).

This clonotype was detected ten times or more. CDR3 loop: CASSVEAGGQPQHF. DNA for the CDR3: TGTGCCAGCAGCGTAGAGGCAGGGGGTCAGCCCCAGCATTTT. The J gene is TRBJ1-5, the V gene TRBV9; 7 nucleotides agree with TRBD1. Trimming took 0 bases from V and 6 from J; bases not matched to a gene: 3. The CDR3 consists of 14 residues. The germline V gene has CDR1 SGDLS and CDR2 YYNGEE. The entire variable domain, with the rest obtained from reference TRBV9 and TRBJ1-5, is as follows: DSGVTQTPKHLITATGQRVTLRCSPRSGDLSVYWYQQSLDQGLQFLIQYYNGEERAKGNILERFSAQQFPDLHSELNLSSLELGDSALYFCASSVEAGGQPQHFGDGTRLSIL.

The V call is TRBV9, the J call TRBJ2-2, with unresolved D. The germline gives CDR1 SGDLS, CDR2 YYNGEE. Trimming pared 6 bases from V and 1 base from J, leaving 13 bases between. CDR3 length equals 15 residues. The CDR3 coding sequence is TGTGCCAGCACCCCCGGTTCCTTGAACACCGGGGAGCTGTTTTTT. Protein: CASTPGSLNTGELFF.

The chain recombines TRBV9 with TRBJ1-4, with D tentatively TRBD1 (5 bases). Trimming took 0 bases from V and 8 from J, leaving 14 bases between them. Germline V lookup: CDR1 SGDLS, CDR2 YYNGEE. The CDR3 spans 15 residues. DNA of the CDR3: TGTGCCAGCAGCGTAGGGACACATAATGAGGAAAAACTGTTTTTT. Its translation is CASSVGTHNEEKLFF. Complete variable domain (other parts from reference TRBV9 and TRBJ1-4): DSGVTQTPKHLITATGQRVTLRCSPRSGDLSVYWYQQSLDQGLQFLIQYYNGEERAKGNILERFSAQQFPDLHSELNLSSLELGDSALYFCASSVGTHNEEKLFFGSGTQLSVL.

This clonotype was counted at least ten times. CDR3 nucleotide sequence: TGTGCCAGCAGCCCTGCGGGCGCGAGAAATTCACCCCTCCACTTT. Encoded protein: CASSPAGARNSPLHF. The chain carries TRBV9 and TRBJ1-6; unclear D gene. This CDR3 spans 15 amino acids. Germline values: CDR1 SGDLS, CDR2 YYNGEE. Trimming pared 4 bases from V and 7 bases from J, leaving 15 bases between.

This clonotype came up many times. The V and J genes are TRBV9 and TRBJ1-1; D might be TRBD1 (5 bases). The V end lost 0 bases, the J end lost 6 bases, and 9 bases lay between the germline ends. The CDR3 sequence is 13 residues long. Germline-derived CDR1 and CDR2 are SGDLS and YYNGEE. The DNA of the CDR3 is TGTGCCAGCAGCGTAGCCCTGGGGGCTGAAGCTTTCTTT. This encodes CASSVALGAEAFF.

This clonotype was found many times. The V call is TRBV9, the J call TRBJ2-2, with TRBD1 identical over 8 bases. J gave up 3 bases and V 4 bases, and 11 bases lay outside the gene matches. Germline V gene sequence: CDR1 SGDLS, CDR2 YYNGEE. The CDR3 extends over 17 amino acids. The CDR3 protein is CASSPRTGRLDTGELFF. CDR3 bases: TGTGCCAGCAGCCCAAGGACAGGGCGTTTAGACACCGGGGAGCTGTTTTTT.

This clonotype was detected ten times or more. The rearrangement links TRBV23-1 to TRBJ1-5; no firm D call. TRBV23-1 qualifies as an ORF whose function is uncertain. This CDR3 has 17 amino acids. Between the trimmed V and J ends, which lost 6 bases and 7 bases, there was a span of 25 bases. The CDR3 nucleotides read TGCGCCAGCAGCCGTAACGGCCTGGTCGGGTCAGGCCAGCCCCAGCATTTT. Its translation is CASSRNGLVGSGQPQHF.

This clonotype has ten or more counts. The chain couples TRBV9 to TRBJ2-3; 8 nucleotides line up with TRBD2. Losses at the gene ends were 2 bases for V and 4 bases for J; bases not matched to a gene: 3. This CDR3 spans 14 amino acids. CDR1 and CDR2 from the germline V gene are SGDLS and YYNGEE. The DNA of the CDR3 is TGTGCCAGCAGCGTCCGGGGGGGCCCAGATACGCAGTATTTT. It specifies CASSVRGGPDTQYF.

Many counts were recorded for this clonotype. The chain is built from TRBV9 and TRBJ1-1, with a tentative D call TRBD1 (6 bases). V lost 0 bases to trimming and J lost 10 bases, with 19 bases between them. The CDR3 loop spans 15 amino acids. In germline, CDR1 is SGDLS, CDR2 YYNGEE. CDR3 DNA sequence: TGTGCCAGCAGCGTAGAGTCCGGGACAAGAAACCCAGCTTTCTTT. This gives the protein CASSVESGTRNPAFF.

This clonotype came up many times. This chain uses TRBV9 with TRBJ1-3; D is undetermined. Germline CDR1 and CDR2: SGDLS and YYNGEE. This CDR3 is 17 amino acids long. Between the trimmed V and J ends, which lost 3 bases and 2 bases, there was a span of 18 bases. The CDR3 is CASSDGATVGTGNTIYF. CDR3 DNA sequence: TGTGCCAGCAGCGACGGAGCCACAGTTGGTACTGGAAACACCATATATTTT. Supplemented by reference TRBV9 and TRBJ1-3, the full variable domain reads DSGVTQTPKHLITATGQRVTLRCSPRSGDLSVYWYQQSLDQGLQFLIQYYNGEERAKGNILERFSAQQFPDLHSELNLSSLELGDSALYFCASSDGATVGTGNTIYFGEGSWLTVV.

The chain uses TRBV9 and TRBJ2-2; D is perhaps TRBD1 (5 bases). V was cut by 0 bases and J by 8 bases, with 11 bases left in between. This CDR3 contains 14 residues. CDR1 is SGDLS, CDR2 YYNGEE, per germline. CDR3 DNA: TGTGCCAGCAGCGTAGTTCAGGGTTCGGGGGAGCTGTTTTTT. Amino acids: CASSVVQGSGELFF.

This clonotype appeared many times. The V and J genes are TRBV12-2 and TRBJ1-5. TRBV12-2 is noted as a pseudogene. This CDR3 contains 15 residues. CDR3 in amino acids: CANSRERAGNQPQHF. The CDR3 DNA reads as TGTGCAAATTCTCGAGAAAGGGCTGGCAATCAGCCCCAGCATTTT.

This clonotype has at least ten counts. J is TRBJ1-2 and V is TRBV9, with D unresolved. The CDR3 runs to 15 residues. V gave up 0 bases and J gave up 3 bases, with 12 bases separating them. From germline, CDR1 is SGDLS and CDR2 YYNGEE. The CDR3 spells CASSVEGRRHYGYTF. The CDR3 DNA reads as TGTGCCAGCAGCGTAGAGGGCAGGCGGCACTATGGCTACACCTTC.